The clone carrying this T cell receptor (beta chain) appeared many times. Its matching antigen is unknown. The sample is drawn from a study of shared clonotypes between healthy human individuals. Whole-study findings and limits: Sorted-subset sequencing, rarefaction showed, was incomplete despite large depth.

In the original processing: ImmunoSEQ sequences covered only the junction and lacked quality scores; filtering therefore differed. Clones were sequenced by immunoSEQ multiplex PCR, and TCRdb holds only the in-frame ones, with some missing. V, J and clone size are taken as reported in that table, and D and trimming were inferred from the DNA itself. The repertoire holds 100,000 to 130,000 clones, with around 68% as singletons. The CDR3 has 15 residues. Germline CDR1 is SGHAT and CDR2 is FQNNGV. Trimming removed 2 bases from V and 7 bases from J; junction bases left unmatched: 8. The gene calls are TRBV11-2 and TRBJ2-1, with 7 bases lining up with TRBD2. The sample taken for sequencing was memory CD8+ T cells sorted from blood. The subset is: CD45RO+ cells pooled with CCR7-negative TemRA cells. This clonotype was sampled from a young woman in good health. As DNA, the CDR3 is TGTGCCAGCAGCTTATTATTGGGGGAGGGAAATGAGCAGTTCTTC. Translation gives CASSLLLGEGNEQFF.